The source of this TCR beta chain is a study of sequential checkpoint blockade in melanoma. The CDR3 has 13 amino acids. Trimming cost V 5 bases and J 1 base, with 8 bases left between them. From germline, CDR1 is MNHEY and CDR2 SMNVEV (reference sequence). The treatment: randomized to nivolumab then ipilimumab (arm A) or the reverse (arm B). Live CD3+CD8+ CD19− CD56− cells were sorted from PBMCs. Assay: immunoSEQ multiplex PCR; the TCRdb copy retains only in-frame clones and omits some. This sample yields 35,000 to 50,000 clones, of which roughly 88% are seen a single time; 9% to 15% belongs to the top ten.

V is TRBV27 and J is TRBJ1-1; D not resolved. The TCR originated in a human donor with melanoma. The material was CD8+ T cells sorted from blood (inferred from file names), obtained from a patient given nivolumab and ipilimumab in sequence. This CDR3 reads CASSPAPNTEAFF. CDR3 coding DNA: TGTGCCAGCAGTCCCGCGCCGAACACTGAAGCTTTCTTT.